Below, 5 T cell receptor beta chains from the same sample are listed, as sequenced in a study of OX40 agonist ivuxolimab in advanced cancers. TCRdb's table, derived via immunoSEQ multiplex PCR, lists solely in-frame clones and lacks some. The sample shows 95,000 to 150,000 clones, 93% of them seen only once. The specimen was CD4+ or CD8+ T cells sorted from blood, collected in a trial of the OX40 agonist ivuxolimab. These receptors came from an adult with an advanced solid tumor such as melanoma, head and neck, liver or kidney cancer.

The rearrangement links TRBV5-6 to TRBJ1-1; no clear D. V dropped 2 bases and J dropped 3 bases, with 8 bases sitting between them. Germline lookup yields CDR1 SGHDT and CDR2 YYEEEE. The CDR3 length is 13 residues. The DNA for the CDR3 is TGTGCCAGCAGCTTATCGGGGTACACTGAAGCTTTCTTT. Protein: CASSLSGYTEAFF.

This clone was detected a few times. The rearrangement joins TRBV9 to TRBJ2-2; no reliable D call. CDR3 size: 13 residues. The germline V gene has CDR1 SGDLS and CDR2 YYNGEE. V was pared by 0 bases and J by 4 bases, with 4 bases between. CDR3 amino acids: CASSVASTGELFF. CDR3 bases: TGTGCCAGCAGCGTAGCCAGCACCGGGGAGCTGTTTTTT.

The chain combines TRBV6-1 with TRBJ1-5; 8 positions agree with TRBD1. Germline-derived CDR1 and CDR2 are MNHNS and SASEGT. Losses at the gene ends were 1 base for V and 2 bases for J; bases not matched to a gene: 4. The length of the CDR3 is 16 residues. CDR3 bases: TGTGCCAGCAGTGAAGGGACAGGGATAGGCAATCAGCCCCAGCATTTT. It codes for CASSEGTGIGNQPQHF.

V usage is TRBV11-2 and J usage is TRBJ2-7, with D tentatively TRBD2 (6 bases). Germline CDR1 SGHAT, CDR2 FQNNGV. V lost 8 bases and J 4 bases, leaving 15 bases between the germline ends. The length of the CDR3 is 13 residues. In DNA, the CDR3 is TGTGCCAGCGCGTGGGCGGGAAAATACGAGCAGTACTTC. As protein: CASAWAGKYEQYF.

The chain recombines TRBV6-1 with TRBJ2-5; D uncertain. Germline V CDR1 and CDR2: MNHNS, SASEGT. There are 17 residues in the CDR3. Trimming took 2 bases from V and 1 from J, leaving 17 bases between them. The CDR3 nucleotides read TGTGCCAGCAGTGAACGAGCTAGAGAATTACCCCAAGAGACCCAGTACTTC. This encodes CASSERARELPQETQYF.